What follows are 19 T cell receptor beta chains derived from one specimen sequenced in a study of T cell repertoires in cytomegalovirus infection. The antigens for these receptors are not known. TCRdb re-called the reads with MiXCR, one entry per CDR3 protein. The repertoire holds about 700,000 distinct CDR3 sequences, around a third seen once, with 15% to 20% in the top ten. The input for sequencing was cultured PBMCs, taken from culture after CMV antigen stimulation. These receptors originate from a human donor in good health (CMV status not recorded). Some clones in this sample may be carry-over from other donors' samples.

There are a few counts of this clonotype. This chain links TRBV19 with TRBJ1-1; 9 bases map to TRBD1. Per the germline V gene, CDR1 is LNHDA and CDR2 is SQIVND (reference sequence). With V trimmed by 7 bases and J by 5 bases, 17 bases remained unmatched. The CDR3 is 17 residues long. The CDR3 DNA reads as TGTGCCAGTACCACGGGGGGACAGGGCTACTTTGGGACTGAAGCTTTCTTT. Translating gives CASTTGGQGYFGTEAFF.

The chain is built from TRBV4-1 and TRBJ2-3, with D maybe TRBD2 (6 bases). The CDR3 consists of 16 residues. CDR1 is MGHRA, CDR2 YSYEKL, per germline. The V gene lost 1 base and the J gene lost 0 bases, with 11 bases spanning the gap. The DNA for the CDR3 is TGCGCCAGCAGCCAAGTCCCAGGGACTAGCACAGATACGCAGTATTTT. This translates into CASSQVPGTSTDTQYF.

V gene TRBV7-8 combines with J gene TRBJ2-5, with a weak D call TRBD2 (7 bases). V was cut by 0 bases and J by 4 bases, with 15 bases left in between. The CDR3 spans 16 residues. Germline assignment: CDR1 SGHVS and CDR2 FQNEAQ. This chain's CDR3 is CASSLARGRTGETQYF. CDR3 coding DNA: TGTGCCAGCAGCTTAGCGCGGGGGCGGACGGGAGAGACCCAGTACTTC.

V is TRBV6-5 and J is TRBJ1-1; 10 bases are a match to TRBD1. Germline CDR1 is MNHEY and CDR2 is SVGAGI. The CDR3 consists of 15 residues. V was pared by 2 bases and J by 2 bases, with 2 bases of the junction left unmatched. In DNA, the CDR3 is TGTGCCAGCAGTTACGGGGACAGGGGCAACACTGAAGCTTTCTTT. Translated: CASSYGDRGNTEAFF.

This clonotype was recorded at least ten times. The V and J genes are TRBV7-9 and TRBJ2-7; 7 nucleotides align to TRBD1. The CDR3 extends over 13 amino acids. The V segment lost 6 bases and the J segment 2 bases; nucleotides outside the gene matches: 4. CDR1 is SEHNR, CDR2 FQNEAQ, per germline (reference sequence). The CDR3 spells CASSGQGAYEQYF. In DNA form, the CDR3 reads TGTGCCAGCAGTGGGCAGGGGGCCTACGAGCAGTACTTC.

The sample holds many counts of this clonotype. CDR3 nucleotides: TGTGCCAGCAGCCCCCTCGAGGGGCGGATGAACACTGAAGCTTTCTTT. Amino acid sequence: CASSPLEGRMNTEAFF. The chain couples TRBV7-2 to TRBJ1-1; a weak D match, TRBD1 (5 bases). The CDR3 totals 16 residues. Germline CDR1 SGHTA, CDR2 FQGNSA. Trimming removed 5 bases at V and 0 bases at J, with 16 bases between.

This clonotype was counted many times. The rearrangement uses TRBV7-2 and TRBJ1-2; possible D gene TRBD1, 5 bases. Trimming shortened V by 7 bases and J by 7 bases, and 22 bases separated the two germline ends. This CDR3 spans 15 amino acids. Germline loops: CDR1 SGHTA, CDR2 FQGNSA. The CDR3 sequence is CASNRDVGAGVGYTF. In nucleotides, the CDR3 is TGTGCCAGCAACCGGGACGTAGGGGCGGGAGTTGGCTACACCTTC.

V gene TRBV5-4 combines with J gene TRBJ1-2, with D maybe TRBD1 (5 bases). V lost 4 bases and J 10 bases, leaving 26 bases between the germline ends. The germline V gene encodes CDR1 SGHNT and CDR2 YYREEE (reference sequence). This CDR3 region has 16 residues. The DNA for the CDR3 is TGTGCCAGCAGCCGAGATCGACTACGGACGGGGGGAGACTACACCTTC. Its translation: CASSRDRLRTGGDYTF. Variable domain in full (rest from reference TRBV5-4 and TRBJ1-2): ETGVTQSPTHLIKTRGQQVTLRCSSQSGHNTVSWYQQALGQGPQFIFQYYREEENGRGNFPPRFSGLQFPNYSSELNVNALELDDSALYLCASSRDRLRTGGDYTFGSGTRLTVV.

A few counts support this clonotype. CDR3 sequence reads: CASSLVGGRVNNEQFF. In DNA, the CDR3 is TGTGCCAGCAGCTTAGTAGGCGGGAGGGTCAACAATGAGCAGTTCTTC. The chain links TRBV7-2 to TRBJ2-1; 9 bases line up with TRBD2. Looked up from germline, CDR1 is SGHTA and CDR2 is FQGNSA. CDR3 length: 16 amino acids. Losses at the gene ends were 1 base for V and 5 bases for J; bases not matched to a gene: 6.

V usage is TRBV7-6 and J usage is TRBJ2-5; D call uncertain. The CDR3 loop spans 14 amino acids. V lost 2 bases to trimming and J lost 5 bases, with 12 bases between them. CDR1 and CDR2 from the germline V gene are SGHVS and FNYEAQ. The CDR3: CASSLIKGVETQYF. Here the CDR3 DNA reads TGTGCCAGCAGCTTAATAAAAGGTGTGGAGACCCAGTACTTC.

In this sample, this clonotype turned up many times. The chain carries TRBV7-2 and TRBJ2-7; a possible D gene is TRBD2 (6 bases). The CDR3 is 13 amino acids. V dropped 5 bases and J dropped 3 bases, with 11 bases sitting between them. In germline, CDR1 is SGHTA, CDR2 FQGNSA. The CDR3 DNA sequence: TGTGCCAGCAGCGTCCGGGACTTCTACGAGCAGTACTTC. Translated: CASSVRDFYEQYF.

The gene calls are TRBV6-6 and TRBJ1-5; 9 nucleotides align to TRBD1. Germline CDR1 reads MNHNY; CDR2 reads SVGAGI (reference sequence). The CDR3 runs to 15 residues. Trimming at V came to 6 bases and at J to 5 bases, leaving 8 bases not matched to a gene. CDR3 coding DNA: TGTGCCAGCAGCCGCCAAACAGGGGGCTATCAGCCCCAGCATTTT. Protein sequence: CASSRQTGGYQPQHF.

This clonotype has just a few counts. The chain employs TRBV7-6 and TRBJ2-1, with D tentatively TRBD2 (5 bases). V lost 5 bases and J 4 bases, leaving 12 bases between the germline ends. The CDR3 is made up of 14 amino acids. CDR1 is SGHVS and CDR2 is FNYEAQ in the germline V gene. This CDR3 is CASSLSENYNEQFF. In DNA, the CDR3 is TGTGCCAGCAGCCTTAGCGAGAATTACAATGAGCAGTTCTTC.

The CDR3 bases are TGTGCCACCCTACAGAGACTGAACACTGAAGCTTTCTTT. It encodes CATLQRLNTEAFF. The rearrangement uses TRBV6-2 or TRBV6-3 and TRBJ1-1; D remains unclear. Germline V lookup: CDR1 MNHEY, CDR2 SVGEGT. Between the trimmed V and J ends, which lost 10 bases and 0 bases, there was a span of 12 bases. CDR3 length: 13 residues.

This clonotype has just a few counts. This chain uses TRBV5-1 with TRBJ1-2, with D tentatively TRBD1 (6 bases). V lost 4 bases and J 3 bases, leaving 13 bases between the germline ends. Per germline, CDR1 SGHRS and CDR2 YFSETQ. The CDR3 loop spans 14 amino acids. CDR3 in DNA: TGCGCCAGCAGCCCGACAGGTGTGGACTATGGCTACACCTTC. The encoded protein is CASSPTGVDYGYTF.

This clonotype was seen many times. The chain couples TRBV11-2 to TRBJ2-1; no definite D call. CDR3 length: 15 residues. CDR1 and CDR2 (germline): SGHAT, FQNNGV. Trimming removed 3 bases from V and 5 bases from J, with 14 bases in between. The CDR3 nucleotides are TGTGCCAGCAGCTTTAACAACCAGCCCCACAATGAGCAGTTCTTC. This encodes CASSFNNQPHNEQFF.

This chain links TRBV5-1 with TRBJ2-1; D may be TRBD1 (6 bases). V lost 5 bases to trimming and J lost 5 bases, with 11 bases between them. From germline, CDR1 is SGHRS and CDR2 YFSETQ. This CDR3 is built from 13 residues. CDR3 bases: TGCGCCAGCAGTTGGGACAACCACAATGAGCAGTTCTTC. Translated: CASSWDNHNEQFF.

The chain combines TRBV2 with TRBJ1-1; TRBD1 might be the D (5 bases). Trimming left V 4 bases short and J 7 bases short, with 16 bases between. This CDR3 is 14 amino acids long. Germline V gives CDR1 SNHLY, CDR2 FYNNEI. In nucleotides, the CDR3 is TGTGCCAGCAGTGTTTTCGGGACCCGGATTGAAGCTTTCTTT. Amino acid sequence: CASSVFGTRIEAFF.

J is TRBJ1-6 and V is TRBV20-1, with a weak D call TRBD1 (6 bases). Trimming left V 1 base short and J 3 bases short, with 10 bases between. Germline CDR1 is DFQATT and CDR2 is SNEGSKA (reference sequence). CDR3 length equals 15 residues. The CDR3: CSARVTGNYNSPLHF. The CDR3 DNA follows: TGCAGTGCTAGAGTCACAGGGAACTATAATTCACCCCTCCACTTT.